The clone carrying this T cell receptor beta chain was seen repeatedly, ten times or more. As yet, its antigen is unknown. This specimen comes from a study of T-cell memory formation after mild COVID-19. In TCRdb, the 5' RACE reads were re-called with MiXCR into one record per CDR3 protein. Of some 100,000 distinct CDR3 sequences in the sample, roughly 11% were seen once. Study-level points and caveats: Later expanders leaned CD4+, whereas clones that contracted between day 15 and 85 were balanced CD4/CD8.

V was shortened by 0 bases and J by 9 bases, with 14 bases between the two germline ends. CDR3 length: 14 amino acids. Looked up from germline, CDR1 is LGHNA and CDR2 is YSLEER. The TCR sequence derives from a man between 18 and 29 years old who had mild COVID-19 (a few samples of this study predate the infection). Cell type and time point are not known. V usage is TRBV4-3 and J usage is TRBJ2-5, with D possibly TRBD2 on 5 matching bases. Source material: PBMCs or a T cell subset sorted from them (not recorded which). CDR3 DNA: TGCGCCAGCAGCCAAGATCGGAGGAGTCCGGCCCAGTACTTC. Translating gives CASSQDRRSPAQYF.